Below are 11 T cell receptor beta chains sequenced from a single sample in a study of beta chain features in type 1 diabetes. Broader study findings: Researchers report that Type 1 diabetes patients had moderately but significantly shorter TCRB CDR3s across all four CD4+ subsets.

The isolated RNA, all of it, was reverse transcribed, so expressed TCRB transcripts were what got sequenced. Here immunoSEQ multiplex PCR was the method, and the copy in TCRdb shows in-frame clones only, minus some. This sample has roughly 240,000 clones, with 24% found just once. No cognate antigen is known for these TCRs. The sample taken for sequencing was naive CD4+ T cells from blood. All receptors come from a woman in her twenties or thirties with type 1 diabetes.

The J gene is TRBJ1-1, the V gene TRBV20-1; D is ambiguous. This CDR3 contains 10 residues. V was trimmed by 6 bases and J by 5 bases, leaving 7 bases between them. Germline assignment: CDR1 DFQATT and CDR2 SNEGSKA (reference sequence). CDR3 sequence reads: CSALLTEAFF. For the CDR3, the DNA is TGCAGTGCCCTTTTAACTGAAGCTTTCTTT.

This sequence joins TRBV25-1 and TRBJ1-2; 9 bases match TRBD1. The ends lost 1 base at V and 4 bases at J; junction bases unmatched: 13. Per germline, CDR1 MGHDK and CDR2 SYGVNS. The CDR3 runs 18 residues. The CDR3 bases are TGTGCCAGCAGTGAATTCGGGACAGGGTTGGGAATCGGCTATGGCTACACCTTC. Its translation is CASSEFGTGLGIGYGYTF.

V gene TRBV28 combines with J gene TRBJ2-7, with D perhaps matching TRBD1 (6 bases). CDR1 MDHEN and CDR2 SYDVKM come from the germline V gene. The CDR3 totals 12 residues. The CDR3 DNA reads as TGTGCCAGCAGTTCCTACCTTGGACAGTATTTCGTC. It yields the protein CASSSYLGQYFV.

The V and J genes are TRBV4-1 and TRBJ1-2, with unresolved D. Germline V lookup: CDR1 MGHRA, CDR2 YSYEKL. The germline V and J ends were trimmed by 1 base and 4 bases, with 10 bases remaining between them. CDR3 length equals 14 residues. In DNA form, the CDR3 reads TGCGCCAGCAGCCAAGCGGGGATCCTCTATGGCTACACCTTC. Encoded protein: CASSQAGILYGYTF.

This chain links TRBV9 with TRBJ2-1; 13 positions agree with TRBD2. Looked up from germline, CDR1 is SGDLS and CDR2 is YYNGEE. The CDR3 length is 17 residues. J was trimmed by 6 bases and V by 0 bases; bases with no gene match: 6. The CDR3 DNA follows: TGTGCCAGCAGCGTAGTTGGGACTAGCGGGATGAGCAATGAGCAGTTCTTC. It is translated as CASSVVGTSGMSNEQFF.

The chain has TRBV18 and TRBJ2-7; TRBD2 matches 12 bases. The junction had 4 bases not matched to a gene; V was cut back by 5 bases and J by 2 bases. The length of the CDR3 is 15 residues. Germline assignment: CDR1 KGHSH and CDR2 LQKENI. In DNA form, the CDR3 reads TGTGCCAGCTCAACCGCTAGCGGGAGGGCCTACGAGCAGTACTTC. Translating it yields CASSTASGRAYEQYF.

This clone was observed a few times. V and J are TRBV25-1 and TRBJ1-1; tentatively, D is TRBD1 (6 bases). Germline V gives CDR1 MGHDK, CDR2 SYGVNS. The CDR3 sequence is 13 residues long. V lost 2 bases, J lost 8 bases, and 12 bases lay in between. The CDR3 protein is CASSERTAGEAFF. The DNA of the CDR3 is TGTGCCAGCAGTGAAAGGACAGCTGGGGAAGCTTTCTTT. The full variable domain, its missing parts supplied by reference TRBV25-1 and TRBJ1-1, is EADIYQTPRYLVIGTGKKITLECSQTMGHDKMYWYQQDPGMELHLIHYSYGVNSTEKGDLSSESTVSRIRTEHFPLTLESARPSHTSQYLCASSERTAGEAFFGQGTRLTVV.

The gene calls are TRBV7-9 and TRBJ1-2, with TRBD1 identical over 9 bases. Germline V gene lookup returns CDR1 SEHNR and CDR2 FQNEAQ (reference sequence). The V gene end was trimmed by 4 bases and the J gene end by 2 bases; junction bases not matched to a gene: 2. The length of the CDR3 is 14 residues. DNA of the CDR3: TGTGCCAGCAGCTGGACAGGGGCGAACTATGGCTACACCTTC. Encoded protein: CASSWTGANYGYTF.

This sequence joins TRBV29-1 and TRBJ1-1; possibly TRBD1 for D (5 bases). Trimming removed 3 bases at V and 7 bases at J, with 15 bases between. Germline CDR1 is SQVTM and CDR2 is ANQGSEA. This CDR3 comprises 13 residues. The DNA of the CDR3 is TGCAGCGTTGAGTTTAGCCTAGACAGTGAAGCTTTCTTT. Its protein is CSVEFSLDSEAFF.

A few counts support this clone. The chain couples TRBV29-1 to TRBJ1-1; D is uncertain. This CDR3 is 13 amino acids long. V lost 4 bases to trimming and J lost 4 bases, with 13 bases between them. Germline V gene lookup returns CDR1 SQVTM and CDR2 ANQGSEA. CDR3 sequence: CSVAYGVGTEAFF. The CDR3 DNA sequence: TGCAGCGTTGCATACGGTGTTGGCACTGAAGCTTTCTTT.

This rearrangement joins TRBV5-1 to TRBJ2-1; 11 nucleotides line up with TRBD2. Germline V lookup: CDR1 SGHRS, CDR2 YFSETQ. Losses at the gene ends were 4 bases for V and 4 bases for J; bases not matched to a gene: 4. CDR3 length equals 15 residues. The CDR3 DNA is TGCGCCAGCAGCACGGGACTAGCGGAGTACAATGAGCAGTTCTTC. It is translated as CASSTGLAEYNEQFF.